The 14 T cell receptor beta chains presented below share a single source sample, sequenced in a study of Ad26.COV2.S vaccination and SARS-CoV-2 variants. Treatment reported: some 20 received Ad26.COV2.S at low or high dose, single or two shots; five or six received placebo; per-sample allocation not given. Specimen acquisition occurred on day 63 following the initial vaccine or placebo injection. Profiled with immunoSEQ multiplex PCR; TCRdb holds only in-frame clones, not every one. The sample lists 400,000 to 450,000 clones, approximately 92% occurring once. Sequenced material: peripheral blood, taken in a trial of Ad26.COV2.S vaccine versus placebo. These receptors all stem from a person aged 18-65 years who received the Ad26.COV2.S COVID-19 vaccine or a placebo.

This chain links TRBV24-1 with TRBJ2-3; tentatively, D is TRBD2 (6 bases). The V and J ends lost 4 bases and 5 bases respectively, with 21 bases between them. This CDR3 is built from 17 residues. The germline CDR1 and CDR2 sequences are KGHDR and SFDVKD. The CDR3 region has the DNA TGTGCCACCAGTGACCCCGGCGGTAGCGGAAAGGTAGATACGCAGTATTTT. Translated: CATSDPGGSGKVDTQYF.

The chain employs TRBV24-1 and TRBJ2-5; D may match TRBD1 or TRBD2 (5 bases each). CDR1 is KGHDR and CDR2 is SFDVKD in the germline V gene. There are 15 residues in the CDR3. V was trimmed by 3 bases and J by 4 bases, leaving 14 bases between them. In DNA form, the CDR3 reads TGTGCCACCAGTGATGGGACCGCGGCTAGAGAGACCCAGTACTTC. It encodes CATSDGTAARETQYF.

This chain connects TRBV7-9 to TRBJ1-1; D is perhaps TRBD1 (6 bases). Germline V CDR1 and CDR2: SEHNR, FQNEAQ (reference sequence). V was shortened by 2 bases and J by 10 bases, with 14 bases between the two germline ends. This CDR3 spans 13 amino acids. The CDR3 DNA reads TGTGCCAGCAGCTTATCGGGGGCGAGAGGAGCTTTCTTT. It specifies CASSLSGARGAFF.

The chain joins TRBV4-2 to TRBJ1-2, with D possibly being TRBD1 (5 bases). V was shortened by 0 bases and J by 5 bases, with 13 bases between the two germline ends. There are 15 residues in the CDR3. Germline CDR1 is LGHNA and CDR2 is YNFKEQ. CDR3 bases: TGTGCCAGCAGCCAAGAAACAGGCGCTTTTTATGGCTACACCTTC. Amino acid sequence: CASSQETGAFYGYTF.

The chain recombines TRBV6-5 with TRBJ1-6; D is perhaps TRBD1 (6 bases). This CDR3 is built from 15 residues. Germline V lookup: CDR1 MNHEY, CDR2 SVGAGI. Trimming shortened V by 8 bases and J by 6 bases, and 17 bases separated the two germline ends. The chain's CDR3 is CASPLRGRVNSPLHF. CDR3 nucleotides: TGTGCCAGCCCGTTACGGGGGCGCGTTAATTCACCCCTCCACTTT.

This clone was recorded only once. The gene calls are TRBV4-1 and TRBJ2-7, with D perhaps TRBD1 (5 bases). CDR3 length equals 13 residues. CDR1 MGHRA and CDR2 YSYEKL come from the germline V gene. Trimming cost V 2 bases and J 5 bases, with 10 bases left between them. The CDR3 here is CASSQPGRDEQYF. The CDR3 DNA follows: TGCGCCAGCAGCCAACCAGGCAGGGACGAGCAGTACTTC.

The rearrangement uses TRBV19 and TRBJ2-1; 12 bases line up with TRBD2. The germline V gene encodes CDR1 LNHDA and CDR2 SQIVND (reference sequence). This CDR3 spans 13 amino acids. Germline trimming cut 8 bases from V and 13 bases from J; bases unmatched to any gene: 9. CDR3 sequence reads: CASGTSGRFLQFF. The CDR3 DNA reads TGTGCCAGTGGAACTAGCGGGAGGTTTTTACAGTTCTTC.

This clone was detected many times. The chain has TRBV2 and TRBJ1-3; no clear D gene. Germline V lookup: CDR1 SNHLY, CDR2 FYNNEI. The CDR3 is 15 residues long. The ends were cut back, 2 bases at V and 9 bases at J, with 17 bases in the middle. The CDR3 DNA sequence: TGTGCCAGCAGTGAATTTGTCCGTTGGCCGTCCACCATATATTTT. It yields the protein CASSEFVRWPSTIYF. Complete variable domain (other parts from reference TRBV2 and TRBJ1-3): EPEVTQTPSHQVTQMGQEVILRCVPISNHLYFYWYRQILGQKVEFLVSFYNNEISEKSEIFDDQFSVERPDGSNFTLKIRSTKLEDSAMYFCASSEFVRWPSTIYFGEGSWLTVV.

This clone was observed a single time. The J gene is TRBJ2-5, the V gene TRBV7-2; D could derive from TRBD1 or TRBD2 (6 bases each). The CDR3 loop spans 16 amino acids. CDR1 is SGHTA, CDR2 FQGNSA, per germline. Trimming pared 5 bases from V and 1 base from J, leaving 17 bases between. CDR3 bases: TGTGCCAGCAGCCTATCAAGGGGGGACCGCCAAGAGACCCAGTACTTC. Residues: CASSLSRGDRQETQYF.

V gene TRBV5-4 combines with J gene TRBJ2-3; D perhaps matches TRBD2 (6 bases). Trimming removed 4 bases from V and 3 bases from J, with 18 bases in between. This CDR3 is 16 amino acids long. The germline V gene has CDR1 SGHNT and CDR2 YYREEE (reference sequence). CDR3 sequence (DNA): TGTGCCAGCAGCCCCTCCCTCGGGAGAAGGACAGATACGCAGTATTTT. Residues: CASSPSLGRRTDTQYF.

The chain joins TRBV18 to TRBJ2-1; D is undetermined. Germline CDR1 reads KGHSH; CDR2 reads LQKENI. The CDR3 covers 11 residues. Between the trimmed V and J ends, which lost 3 bases and 11 bases, there was a span of 8 bases. The chain's CDR3 is CASSPLAQQFF. Written as DNA, the CDR3 is TGTGCCAGCTCACCCTTGGCGCAGCAGTTCTTC.

The chain uses TRBV30 and TRBJ1-4; perhaps TRBD1 as D (5 bases). CDR1 is GTSNPN, CDR2 SVGIG, per germline (reference sequence). V was clipped by 5 bases and J by 8 bases, with 18 bases between them. This CDR3 is 14 amino acids long. Here the CDR3 DNA reads TGTGCCTGGTCCAGGGCCGGTGTTTTAGAAAAACTGTTTTTT. Its protein is CAWSRAGVLEKLFF. Based on the CDR3 plus reference TRBV30 and TRBJ1-4, the full variable domain is SQTIHQWPATLVQPVGSPLSLECTVEGTSNPNLYWYRQAAGRGLQLLFYSVGIGQISSEVPQNLSASRPQDRQFILSSKKLLLSDSGFYLCAWSRAGVLEKLFFGSGTQLSVL.

The chain couples TRBV7-9 to TRBJ1-1; D call uncertain. V was trimmed by 2 bases and J by 6 bases, leaving 19 bases between them. Germline CDR1 SEHNR, CDR2 FQNEAQ (reference sequence). This CDR3 contains 16 residues. The CDR3 region has the DNA TGTGCCAGCAGCTTATCGTTCCGGCCCCCTGAAGCTGAAGCTTTCTTT. Translated, it gives CASSLSFRPPEAEAFF.

The chain carries TRBV11-2 and TRBJ2-7; D is undetermined. The CDR3 loop spans 11 amino acids. Trimming stripped 5 bases from V and 5 bases from J, with 7 bases between. Germline V gene lookup returns CDR1 SGHAT and CDR2 FQNNGV. The CDR3 sequence: CASSVGHEQYF. The CDR3 coding sequence is TGTGCCAGCAGCGTAGGCCACGAGCAGTACTTC.